The 3 T cell receptor beta chains given below trace back to one sample, sequenced in a study of T cells in Graves' hyperthyroidism and ophthalmopathy. The source material, RNA transcripts, was used to amplify TCR beta CDR3 regions. Initially, a first-round RT-PCR of the TCR CDR3 employed the HTBI primer set. TCRdb processed the multiplex PCR reads anew with MiXCR; each CDR3 protein has one entry. Of 500,000 to 800,000 distinct CDR3 sequences listed, roughly 15% are singletons. What was sequenced was blood. Every receptor here comes from a woman between 50 and 59 years old with Graves' ophthalmopathy.

This clonotype was recorded at least ten times. CDR3 sequence reads: CASSLEGTGGALNTEAFF. Here the CDR3 DNA reads TGCGCCAGCAGCTTGGAGGGGACAGGGGGCGCGTTGAACACTGAAGCTTTCTTT. The chain carries TRBV5-1 and TRBJ1-1; TRBD1 matches at 12 bases. The CDR3 totals 18 residues. Germline-derived CDR1 and CDR2 are SGHRS and YFSETQ. With 0 bases clipped from V and 0 bases from J, the junction kept 6 bases outside the gene matches.

This clonotype was seen a few times. V usage is TRBV4-2 and J usage is TRBJ2-1, with TRBD1 identical over 7 bases. Germline CDR1 is LGHNA and CDR2 is YNFKEQ. With V trimmed by 2 bases and J by 2 bases, 9 bases remained unmatched. This CDR3 is 17 amino acids long. CDR3 residues: CASSQLNPGTAYNEQFF. The CDR3 DNA reads TGTGCCAGCAGCCAACTCAATCCCGGGACAGCCTACAATGAGCAGTTCTTC.

The rearrangement uses TRBV28 and TRBJ2-7, with D tentatively TRBD1 or TRBD2 (6 bases each). The CDR3 totals 14 residues. Per the germline V gene, CDR1 is MDHEN and CDR2 is SYDVKM. Trimming pared 2 bases from V and 2 bases from J, leaving 10 bases between. The CDR3 spells CASSLPRGAYEQYF. The CDR3 DNA reads TGTGCCAGCAGTTTACCGAGGGGGGCCTACGAGCAGTACTTC.